Sequencing of this T cell receptor (beta chain) was carried out in a study of identical twins. Whole-study results and caveats: Interpretation of the results relied on cross-sectional statistical analysis and not on following the same donors. A partial confounding effect on zero-insertion analyses could come from invariant MAIT and iNKT cells. Abundant beta clonotypes from cord blood had fewer insertions, unlike memory repertoires, which showed none. Out-of-frame beta chain sequences displayed weaker excess sharing between twins.

Comment on this clonotype: Its antigen remains unidentified.

MiXCR, run by TCRdb on the 5' RACE reads, gives a single entry per CDR3 protein. Of 410,000 or so distinct CDR3 sequences listed, about 18% are singletons. The sequenced sample consisted of naive T cells sorted from blood. This TCR derives from a man in his fifties in good health.

Written as DNA, the CDR3 is TGTGCCACCGGCCGGATTGCCTACGAGCAGTACTTC. Protein product: CATGRIAYEQYF. The J gene is TRBJ2-7, the V gene TRBV28; D gene unclear. Germline CDR1 and CDR2: MDHEN and SYDVKM. Trimming stripped 10 bases from V and 2 bases from J, with 12 bases between. The CDR3 consists of 12 residues.